The 19 T cell receptor beta chains presented below share a single source sample, sequenced in a study of cytomegalovirus exposure and HLA in healthy donors. Profiling relied on immunoSEQ multiplex PCR, and the TCRdb table lists in-frame clones only, not all of them. The profile shows about 98,000 clones, roughly 89% of them singletons. The sample comprised PBMCs. Receptor source: a woman aged 25 to 39 in good health and CMV-seronegative.

The CDR3 nucleotides read TGTGCCAGCAGCGTACTAGCGGGGCCGAGCGGGGAGCTGTTTTTT. The encoded protein is CASSVLAGPSGELFF. The chain is built from TRBV9 and TRBJ2-2; TRBD2 aligns across 9 bases. The J segment lost 7 bases and the V segment lost 1 base, leaving 5 bases of the junction unmatched. The CDR3 is 15 residues long. The germline gives CDR1 SGDLS, CDR2 YYNGEE.

The rearrangement links TRBV11-2 to TRBJ2-7; D is unclear. V lost 1 base, J lost 1 base, and 17 bases lay in between. In germline, CDR1 is SGHAT, CDR2 FQNNGV. The CDR3 is 17 amino acids. CDR3: CASSLGSARRYSYEQYF. CDR3 coding DNA: TGTGCCAGCAGCTTAGGCTCCGCTAGACGATATTCCTACGAGCAGTACTTC. Together with reference TRBV11-2 and TRBJ2-7, the CDR3 gives the full variable domain: EAGVAQSPRYKIIEKRQSVAFWCNPISGHATLYWYQQILGQGPKLLIQFQNNGVVDDSQLPKDRFSAERLKGVDSTLKIQPAKLEDSAVYLCASSLGSARRYSYEQYFGPGTRLTVT.

The J gene is TRBJ2-3, the V gene TRBV15; 7 nucleotides align to TRBD2. The CDR3 totals 14 residues. Germline loops: CDR1 LNHNV, CDR2 YYDKDF (reference sequence). After removal of 5 bases from V and 0 bases from J, the junction contained 2 bases not matched to a gene. The CDR3 DNA is TGTGCCACCAGCGGGGGAGGGAGCACAGATACGCAGTATTTT. Encoded protein: CATSGGGSTDTQYF.

The chain carries TRBV11-2 and TRBJ1-2; possible D gene TRBD1, 5 bases. The V gene lost 4 bases and the J gene lost 1 base, with 16 bases spanning the gap. Germline CDR1 is SGHAT and CDR2 is FQNNGV. This CDR3 is 16 amino acids long. As DNA, the CDR3 is TGTGCCAGCAGCTCGATTAGACGGACACTTAACTATGGCTACACCTTC. Translated: CASSSIRRTLNYGYTF.

V usage is TRBV7-3 and J usage is TRBJ2-7; D possibly corresponds to TRBD2 (6 bases). The CDR3 is made up of 16 amino acids. V lost 0 bases to trimming and J lost 2 bases, with 14 bases between them. CDR1 is SGHTA, CDR2 FQGTGA, per germline. The CDR3 region is CASSLTVVGGAYEQYF. The CDR3 DNA sequence: TGTGCCAGCAGCTTAACTGTAGTCGGGGGAGCCTACGAGCAGTACTTC.

This chain joins TRBV7-8 and TRBJ1-2, with 7 bases that match TRBD1. The CDR3 has 13 amino acids. Trimming took 1 base from V and 7 from J; bases not matched to a gene: 3. The germline V gene encodes CDR1 SGHVS and CDR2 FQNEAQ. This chain's CDR3 is CASSLGQGIGYTF. CDR3 bases: TGTGCCAGCAGCTTAGGACAGGGTATTGGCTACACCTTC.

This chain uses TRBV14 with TRBJ1-5; maybe TRBD1 (6 bases). This CDR3 has 15 amino acids. V was shortened by 4 bases and J by 4 bases, with 14 bases between the two germline ends. The germline gives CDR1 SGHDN, CDR2 FVKESK. The CDR3 reads CASSPFGQPNQPQHF. CDR3 DNA: TGTGCCAGCAGCCCATTTGGACAGCCTAATCAGCCCCAGCATTTT. The entire variable domain, with the rest obtained from reference TRBV14 and TRBJ1-5, is as follows: EAGVTQFPSHSVIEKGQTVTLRCDPISGHDNLYWYRRVMGKEIKFLLHFVKESKQDESGMPNNRFLAERTGGTYSTLKVQPAELEDSGVYFCASSPFGQPNQPQHFGDGTRLSIL.

The chain couples TRBV11-2 to TRBJ2-5; tentative D call: TRBD1 (6 bases). Germline-derived CDR1 and CDR2 are SGHAT and FQNNGV. CDR3 length: 16 amino acids. V lost 1 base to trimming and J lost 1 base, with 13 bases between them. The CDR3 coding sequence is TGTGCCAGCAGCTTAGGCGTCTTAGGGGGCCAAGAGACCCAGTACTTC. This gives the protein CASSLGVLGGQETQYF.

The genes are TRBV7-2 and TRBJ2-3; D perhaps matches TRBD2 (5 bases). Germline CDR1 SGHTA, CDR2 FQGNSA. This CDR3 has 12 amino acids. V shed 5 bases and J shed 6 bases, with 9 bases lying between them. CDR3 DNA: TGTGCCAGCAGCCTAAGGGAGGATACGCAGTATTTT. Translated: CASSLREDTQYF. Full variable domain (outside the CDR3, taken from reference TRBV7-2 and TRBJ2-3): GAGVSQSPSNKVTEKGKDVELRCDPISGHTALYWYRQSLGQGLEFLIYFQGNSAPDKSGLPSDRFSAERTGGSVSTLTIQRTQQEDSAVYLCASSLREDTQYFGPGTRLTVL.

V usage is TRBV14 and J usage is TRBJ1-6, with no clear D. Deletions cut 4 bases from V and 10 bases from J, with 29 bases between. The CDR3 has 19 amino acids. Germline lookup yields CDR1 SGHDN and CDR2 FVKESK. In nucleotides, the CDR3 is TGTGCCAGCAGCCTAGTTAGTCTTCTCCAGCGGGGTATAGAATCACCCCTCCACTTT. Its translation is CASSLVSLLQRGIESPLHF.

The gene calls are TRBV14 and TRBJ2-3; a weak D match, TRBD2 (6 bases). Per germline, CDR1 SGHDN and CDR2 FVKESK. CDR3 length: 13 residues. Trimming shortened V by 2 bases and J by 4 bases, and 7 bases separated the two germline ends. The CDR3 region is CASSQWDSDTQYF. Here the CDR3 DNA reads TGTGCCAGCAGCCAATGGGACTCAGATACGCAGTATTTT.

This rearrangement joins TRBV29-1 to TRBJ2-5; no clear D. The CDR3 has 14 residues. Germline-derived CDR1 and CDR2 are SQVTM and ANQGSEA. V was cut by 4 bases and J by 1 base, with 13 bases left in between. The CDR3 DNA reads as TGCAGCGTTGCTTCTGGCGGCATCCAAGAGACCCAGTACTTC. Its protein product is CSVASGGIQETQYF.

The chain couples TRBV11-1 to TRBJ1-2; 7 bases fit TRBD1. The germline V gene encodes CDR1 SGHAT and CDR2 FQDESV (reference sequence). This CDR3 contains 13 residues. V lost 8 bases, J lost 6 bases, and 9 bases stayed unmatched. CDR3 residues: CASGQDPGDGYTF. CDR3 sequence (DNA): TGTGCCAGCGGACAGGACCCTGGGGATGGCTACACCTTC.

This chain links TRBV18 with TRBJ2-1; possible D gene TRBD2, 5 bases. V dropped 6 bases and J dropped 6 bases, with 15 bases sitting between them. CDR1 and CDR2 from the germline V gene are KGHSH and LQKENI. The CDR3 spans 14 residues. CDR3: CASSQVGIPNEQFF. DNA of the CDR3: TGTGCCAGCTCCCAGGTCGGGATTCCCAATGAGCAGTTCTTC.

The chain is built from TRBV19 and TRBJ1-2, with TRBD1 matching 9 bases. Germline values: CDR1 LNHDA, CDR2 SQIVND (reference sequence). With V trimmed by 6 bases and J by 8 bases, 7 bases remained unmatched. The CDR3 contains 13 residues. CDR3 region: CASRKDRGGGYTF. The CDR3 DNA reads as TGTGCCAGTAGAAAGGACAGGGGCGGGGGCTACACCTTC.

The J gene is TRBJ2-7, the V gene TRBV13; no reliable D call. The V gene lost 4 bases and the J gene lost 0 bases, with 13 bases spanning the gap. The germline CDR1 and CDR2 sequences are PRHDT and FYEKMQ (reference sequence). This CDR3 region has 15 residues. CDR3 sequence (DNA): TGTGCCAGCAGCTCGGTCGGCCCTAGCTCCTACGAGCAGTACTTC. It codes for CASSSVGPSSYEQYF.

The DNA for the CDR3 is TGTGCCAGCAGCCCCGGTTTGGACTATGGCTACACCTTC. Translated, it gives CASSPGLDYGYTF. The chain uses TRBV5-4 and TRBJ1-2, with D unresolved. Germline lookup yields CDR1 SGHNT and CDR2 YYREEE (reference sequence). Trimming removed 4 bases at V and 3 bases at J, with 10 bases between. The CDR3 is 13 residues long. The whole variable domain, filled in from reference TRBV5-4 and TRBJ1-2, reads ETGVTQSPTHLIKTRGQQVTLRCSSQSGHNTVSWYQQALGQGPQFIFQYYREEENGRGNFPPRFSGLQFPNYSSELNVNALELDDSALYLCASSPGLDYGYTFGSGTRLTVV.

Here the CDR3 DNA reads TGCGCCAGCAGCCCCCAGGGGGAGAGAGGCTACACCTTC. Translated, it gives CASSPQGERGYTF. V is TRBV5-1 and J is TRBJ1-2; TRBD1 matches at 7 bases. V trimming: 4 bases; J trimming: 8 bases; junction bases outside the gene matches: 8. Germline CDR1 is SGHRS and CDR2 is YFSETQ. The CDR3 loop spans 13 amino acids.

This clone was counted a few times. The gene calls are TRBV5-6 and TRBJ2-7; 9 positions agree with TRBD1. Unmatched junction bases numbered 16, after V lost 2 bases and J lost 10 bases. The CDR3 has 16 residues. The germline CDR1 and CDR2 sequences are SGHDT and YYEEEE. CDR3 residues: CASSLAPGQGFLSQYF. CDR3 bases: TGTGCCAGCAGCTTAGCGCCGGGACAGGGATTTCTGAGTCAGTACTTC.